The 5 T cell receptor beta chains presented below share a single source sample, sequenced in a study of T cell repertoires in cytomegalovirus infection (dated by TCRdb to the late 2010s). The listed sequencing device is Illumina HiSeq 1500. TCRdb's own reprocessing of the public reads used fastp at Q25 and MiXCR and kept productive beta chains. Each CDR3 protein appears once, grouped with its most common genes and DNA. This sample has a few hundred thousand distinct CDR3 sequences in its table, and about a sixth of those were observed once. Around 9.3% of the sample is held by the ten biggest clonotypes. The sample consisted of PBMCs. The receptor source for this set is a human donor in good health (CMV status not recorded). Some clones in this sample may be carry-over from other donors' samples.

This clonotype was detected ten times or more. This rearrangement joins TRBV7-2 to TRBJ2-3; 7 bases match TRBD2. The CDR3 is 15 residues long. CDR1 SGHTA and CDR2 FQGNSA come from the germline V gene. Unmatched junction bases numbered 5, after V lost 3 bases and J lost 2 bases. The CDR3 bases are TGTGCCAGCAGCTTTCCGGGGGGTGTCACAGATACGCAGTATTTT. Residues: CASSFPGGVTDTQYF.

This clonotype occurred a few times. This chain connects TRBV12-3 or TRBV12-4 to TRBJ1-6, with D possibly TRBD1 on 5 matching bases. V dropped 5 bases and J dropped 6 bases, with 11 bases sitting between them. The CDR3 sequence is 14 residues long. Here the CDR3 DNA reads TGTGCCAGCAGTCCTCTACAGGCTAATTCACCCCTCCACTTT. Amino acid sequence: CASSPLQANSPLHF.

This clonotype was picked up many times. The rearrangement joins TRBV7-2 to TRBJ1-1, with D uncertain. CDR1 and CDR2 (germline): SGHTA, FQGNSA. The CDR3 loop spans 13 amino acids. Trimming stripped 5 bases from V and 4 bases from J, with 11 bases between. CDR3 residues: CASSPPGSTEAFF. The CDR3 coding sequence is TGTGCCAGCAGCCCCCCAGGTAGCACTGAAGCTTTCTTT.

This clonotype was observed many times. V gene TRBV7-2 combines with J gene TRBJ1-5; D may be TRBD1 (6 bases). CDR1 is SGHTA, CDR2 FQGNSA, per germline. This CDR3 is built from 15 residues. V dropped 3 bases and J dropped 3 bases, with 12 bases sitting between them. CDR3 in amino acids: CASSFTSGVNQPQHF. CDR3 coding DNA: TGTGCCAGCAGCTTTACGTCAGGGGTCAATCAGCCCCAGCATTTT.

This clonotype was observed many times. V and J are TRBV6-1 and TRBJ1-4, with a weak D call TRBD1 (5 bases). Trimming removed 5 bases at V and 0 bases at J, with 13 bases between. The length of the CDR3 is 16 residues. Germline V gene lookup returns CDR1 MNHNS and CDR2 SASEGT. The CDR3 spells CASSFSGDPTNEKLFF. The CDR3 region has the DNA TGTGCCAGCAGTTTTTCGGGGGACCCAACTAATGAAAAACTGTTTTTT.